This T cell receptor beta chain derives from a study of cytomegalovirus exposure and HLA in healthy donors. Trimming removed 3 bases at V and 7 bases at J, with 12 bases between. The CDR3 spans 14 residues. Germline assignment: CDR1 MNHNS and CDR2 SASEGT. Notes on this clone: Its matching antigen is unknown.

Study findings and constraints: TCR sequences were mostly rare, though some public TCRs occurred in many donors.

The PCR made use of 60 Vbeta and 13 Jbeta primers. Per the original methods: In a later analysis, 75 million to 85 million unique TCR beta chains included roughly 11 million shared by two or more donors. TCRdb's table, derived via immunoSEQ multiplex PCR, lists solely in-frame clones and lacks some. The DNA was the basis for D and trimming; V, J and clone size are from that table. The sample lists roughly 190,000 clones; 75% to 85% were seen once. The source material was PBMCs. This chain connects TRBV6-1 to TRBJ1-4; D gene uncertain. This clonotype was sampled from a woman in her forties or fifties in good health and CMV-seronegative. DNA of the CDR3: TGTGCCAGCAGTGATTACGCAGTAACTGAAAAACTGTTTTTT. Protein product: CASSDYAVTEKLFF.